This T cell receptor beta chain is drawn from a study of T cells in Graves' hyperthyroidism and ophthalmopathy. Whole-study results and caveats: Prediction of ophthalmopathy progression came a median approximately 6 months pre-onset.

Using RNA transcripts as the source, TCR beta CDR3 regions were amplified. The HTBI primer set served for first-round RT-PCR of the TCR CDR3. TCRdb reprocessed the multiplex PCR reads via MiXCR and lists one record per CDR3 protein. The sample has a few hundred thousand distinct CDR3 sequences, 15% to 17% seen once; the top ten hold 7.5% to 9%. The sample holds one count of this clonotype. The antigen is unknown. A clone one base away is much larger, so this may be a read error. There are 15 residues in the CDR3. V shed 3 bases and J 6 bases; nucleotides not matched to a gene: 11. Germline V lookup: CDR1 DFQATT, CDR2 SNEGSKA (reference sequence). Lactation, pregnancy, other autoimmune disease or uncontrolled infection excluded patients. Diagnoses used clinical symptoms, serum thyroxine and TRAb, thyroid ultrasound and orbital computed tomography.

V and J are TRBV20-1 and TRBJ2-1; TRBD2 aligns across 7 bases. The clonotype was recovered from a woman aged 18 to 35 with Graves' hyperthyroidism. The material sequenced was blood. This chain's CDR3 is CSARGLSGGSNEQFF. The CDR3 nucleotides read TGCAGTGCTAGGGGACTATCGGGAGGTTCCAATGAGCAGTTCTTC.